These T cell receptor beta chains were read from a single sample in a study of shared clonotypes between healthy human individuals. Some clones are missing from TCRdb's copy, which holds only in-frame ones; the method was immunoSEQ multiplex PCR. The sample comprises around 980,000 clones, 70% to 80% of which are singletons, and 0.5% to 0.65% rests with the top ten. The sequenced sample was memory CD4+ T cells from PBMCs. These receptor sequences come from a man aged 18 to 35 in good health. Some clones in this sample may be carry-over from other donors' samples. CDR3s include the opening cysteine and the closing phenylalanine or tryptophan. The D gene is left open where the match is weak. Only some rows state a clone size, as once, few, many or a class for expanded clones.

J gene	clone size	D gene	V gene	CDR3 DNA	CDR3 protein
TRBJ2-7	.	TRBD2	TRBV28	TGTGCCAGCATTTTAAAGCTAGCGGGAGCCTACGAGCAGTACTTC	CASILKLAGAYEQYF
TRBJ2-1	once	.	TRBV28	TGTGCCAGCAGTTTATTGGGGGGCTCCTACAATGAGCAGTTCTTC	CASSLLGGSYNEQFF
TRBJ2-7	.	.	TRBV5-1	TGCGCCAGCAGCTTAGGGCGGGGCCTCTACGAGCAGTACTTC	CASSLGRGLYEQYF
TRBJ1-6	.	.	TRBV2	TGTGCCAGCAGTGAAACGGGCTCCCTCCACTTT	CASSETGSLHF
TRBJ2-7	.	.	TRBV2	TGTGCCAGCAGTGTATCCGGGACCCCCAACTACGAGCAGTACTTC	CASSVSGTPNYEQYF
TRBJ2-1	.	.	TRBV11-2	TGTGCCAGCAGCTTAGGGCGGCACAATGAGCAGTTCTTC	CASSLGRHNEQFF
TRBJ2-5	.	.	TRBV11-3	TGTGCCAGCAGCTTGGGAGTTTTCCAAGAGACCCAGTACTTC	CASSLGVFQETQYF
TRBJ2-2	once	.	TRBV10-2	TGCGCCAGCAGAAGACTGGAGAGGGGCGGGGAGCTGTTTTTT	CASRRLERGGELFF
TRBJ2-2	.	.	TRBV10-1	TGCGCCAGCAGCCCGACCGCCAACCTCGACACCGGGGAGCTGTTTTTT	CASSPTANLDTGELFF
TRBJ2-5	.	.	TRBV18	TGTGCCAGCTCACCAAGACGGGAGTTCCAAGAGACCCAGTACTTC	CASSPRREFQETQYF
TRBJ2-7	.	TRBD2	TRBV11-2	TGTGCCAGCAGCTTAGGTCTAGCGGGAGCAACCTACGAGCAGTACTTC	CASSLGLAGATYEQYF
TRBJ1-5	once	.	TRBV11-2	TGTGCCAGCAGCTTATTTTTGGATCAGCCCCAGCATTTT	CASSLFLDQPQHF
TRBJ1-5	.	TRBD1	TRBV6-5	TGTGCCAGCAGGGGGACAGGGGTGAGGGAGCCCCAGCATTTT	CASRGTGVREPQHF
TRBJ2-6	.	.	TRBV5-4	TGTGCCAGCAGCTCGGGACCAGAGGTCTCTGGGGCCAACGTCCTGACTTTC	CASSSGPEVSGANVLTF
TRBJ2-7	.	TRBD2	TRBV10-3	TGTGCCACCAACGGGGGAGCGGGAAACTACGAGCAGTACTTC	CATNGGAGNYEQYF
TRBJ1-6	few	.	TRBV18	TGTGCCAGCTCACCACCGGCGGGGGGTTCACCCCTCCACTTT	CASSPPAGGSPLHF
TRBJ1-5	few	TRBD1	TRBV27	TGTGCCAGCAGTCACCGGGACAGGGGGCACAATCAGCCCCAGCATTTT	CASSHRDRGHNQPQHF
TRBJ2-7	.	.	TRBV4-3	TGCGCCAGCAGCCAAGGACACGAGCAGTACTTC	CASSQGHEQYF
TRBJ2-3	.	.	TRBV12-5	TGTGCTAGTGGTACCGGCGGTGCGCTCACAGATACGCAGTATTTT	CASGTGGALTDTQYF
TRBJ2-1	.	.	TRBV7-3	TGTGCCAGCAGCCCCGGGACGGGCCACAATGAGCAGTTCTTC	CASSPGTGHNEQFF
TRBJ1-1	.	.	TRBV15	TGTGCCACCAATCGTGGCGGGGTCAGCACTGAAGCTTTCTTT	CATNRGGVSTEAFF
TRBJ2-1	.	TRBD2	TRBV11-3	TGTGCCAGCAGCTTAGATACGGCTAGCGGTATAGATGAGCAGTTCTTC	CASSLDTASGIDEQFF